This TCR beta chain was observed in a study of T-cell memory formation after mild COVID-19. Study context: TCR clusters were mostly confined to one donor each.

TCR alpha and TCR beta cDNA libraries carrying sample barcodes and UMIs came from 5'RACE with constant-segment primers. TCRdb used MiXCR to reprocess the 5' RACE reads, holding one entry per CDR3 protein. Among around 200,000 distinct CDR3 sequences listed, more than 8% were seen once. This clonotype was seen repeatedly, ten times or more. Its target is not known. This CDR3 has 13 residues. The trim removed 3 bases at V and 4 bases at J, leaving 2 bases unmatched. The V gene's germline CDR1 is SGDLS and CDR2 YYNGEE. Study-wide results and limits: The finding that pre-infection memory included some responding clones suggested that cross-reactive memory joined.

V gene TRBV9 combines with J gene TRBJ2-5, with TRBD1 matching over 8 bases. The sequence was collected from a man younger than 35 who had mild COVID-19 (a few samples of this study predate the infection). Cell type and time point are not known. The material sequenced was PBMCs or a T cell subset sorted from them (not recorded which). The DNA of the CDR3 is TGTGCCAGCAGCGGGACAGGGCGAGAGACCCAGTACTTC. Residues: CASSGTGRETQYF.